The entry below describes one T cell receptor (beta chain). No cognate antigen has been identified for it. Within one base of it there is no much larger clone, and no base qualities were kept. The germline V gene provides CDR1 MGHRA and CDR2 YSYEKL. The trim is 0 bases for V and 7 bases for J, with a gap of 12 bases between the germline ends. The CDR3 covers 14 residues, taking in both the cysteine and the phenylalanine. Only the CDR3 part of the read is kept: 42 bases, read in frame from the first base. RNA was extracted with the RNeasy kit and 0.5 to 1 ug was reverse transcribed using random hexamers. The immunoSEQ multiplex PCR assay, covering 54 Vbeta and 13 Jbeta segments, was used to amplify TCR beta CDR3 regions. PCR amplification bias was corrected by using a synthetic template baseline for primer optimization and computational correction. On the authors' methods: Reads were annotated to V, D and J genes per IMGT and analyzed with immunoSEQ Analyzer, keeping only productive sequences. Clonality was computed as one minus Shannon entropy normalized by log2 of the number of productive unique sequences. For each patient and control, public and private clones were evaluated among the 100 most prevalent clones. A clone was defined as Susac-specific if it was absent from the healthy and MS cohorts, from about 1,100 published viral clones and from other ImmuneACCESS disease sequences. TCRdb applied fastp at Q25 and MiXCR to the public reads, then kept only in-frame beta chains. For every CDR3 protein sequence, its rows merge into one entry that carries the most common genes and DNA. These V and J calls rely on TCRdb rather than the paper's analysis. The sample table holds 95,000 to 150,000 distinct CDR3 sequences, of which 85% to 95% were seen once. The top ten clonotypes cover about 0.28% of the sample.

The source of the sample is a study of CD8 T cells in Susac syndrome (dated by TCRdb to the late 2010s). About the study as a whole: Of the Susac syndrome patients who were sequenced, more than five had clinically active disease and roughly 8 were in clinical remission. The study used repertoire sequencing to test whether antigen drove CD8+ T cell activation and differentiation in Susac syndrome. At the time of blood withdrawal, Susac syndrome patients were either therapy-naive, taking corticosteroids (with some also receiving IVIg), or on IVIg alone. The clonality of the CD8+ T cell repertoire was compared across approximately eleven healthy donors, some 14 Susac syndrome patients and around 15 multiple sclerosis patients.

General study outcomes and caveats: Clonal expansion was seen in Susac syndrome CD8+ repertoires, peaking in CD8+ TEMRA cells and being greater in clinically active patients than in remitting ones. Sixteen Susac-specific public clones were identified in the total CD8+ repertoire, and four to six Susac-specific public clones were identified in the CD8+ TEMRA repertoire. The number of individuals in the TCR sequencing and HLA analysis was acknowledged as relatively small.

Peripheral blood CD8+ and CD4+ T cells from healthy donors, Susac syndrome patients and multiple sclerosis patients were profiled by high-throughput TCR beta sequencing. Susac syndrome patients met recently defined diagnostic criteria for definite or probable disease. Bulk CD8+ and CD4+ T cells were purified magnetically by negative isolation, whereas CD8+ TEMRA cells were enriched by FACS. Blood was drawn into EDTA tubes, processed within 24 hours, and PBMCs were isolated by density gradient centrifugation. PBMCs intended for TCR sequencing were cryopreserved in liquid nitrogen and thawed later in a water bath at 37 degrees C. Purity of sorted or isolated CD4+, CD8+ and CD8+ TEMRA cells was at least 90%.

The receptor chain draws on TRBV4-1 and TRBJ1-2, with a tentative D gene TRBD1 over 6 matching bases. The source is a human donor with Susac syndrome. The sequencing sample was made of CD8+ T cells from PBMCs. The DNA sequence follows: TGCGCCAGCAGCCAAGATGTCAGGGGCTCTGGCTACACCTTC. Translated, it reads CASSQDVRGSGYTF.